The source of this TCR beta chain is a study of human T cells and chemical hapten exposure. On the study more broadly: Scalp application of diphenylcyclopropenone was performed weekly in patients across the entire approximately 24-week study.

MiXCR, run by TCRdb on the RACE reads, gives a single entry per CDR3 protein. The sample holds about 96,000 distinct CDR3 sequences, about 9.3% seen once. Regarding time point: patch test 2, 6 weeks after DPC sensitization. Treatment described: therapeutic diphenylcyclopropenone sensitization with weekly scalp DPC. This clonotype was seen only a few times. Trimming shortened V by 4 bases and J by 5 bases, and 14 bases separated the two germline ends. This CDR3 is built from 14 residues. Looked up from germline, CDR1 is ENHRY and CDR2 is SYGVKD. Sequencing used whole blood, obtained in connection with sensitization to the hapten diphenylcyclopropenone (DPC). This clonotype was obtained from a woman aged 35 to 49 with alopecia areata. Some clones in this sample may be carry-over from other donors' samples. The chain carries TRBV10-3 and TRBJ2-5; weak D call: TRBD2 (6 bases). The CDR3 nucleotides read TGTGCCATCAGTGGCGGGGACGGCCCGGAGACCCAGTACTTC. This codes for CAISGGDGPETQYF.